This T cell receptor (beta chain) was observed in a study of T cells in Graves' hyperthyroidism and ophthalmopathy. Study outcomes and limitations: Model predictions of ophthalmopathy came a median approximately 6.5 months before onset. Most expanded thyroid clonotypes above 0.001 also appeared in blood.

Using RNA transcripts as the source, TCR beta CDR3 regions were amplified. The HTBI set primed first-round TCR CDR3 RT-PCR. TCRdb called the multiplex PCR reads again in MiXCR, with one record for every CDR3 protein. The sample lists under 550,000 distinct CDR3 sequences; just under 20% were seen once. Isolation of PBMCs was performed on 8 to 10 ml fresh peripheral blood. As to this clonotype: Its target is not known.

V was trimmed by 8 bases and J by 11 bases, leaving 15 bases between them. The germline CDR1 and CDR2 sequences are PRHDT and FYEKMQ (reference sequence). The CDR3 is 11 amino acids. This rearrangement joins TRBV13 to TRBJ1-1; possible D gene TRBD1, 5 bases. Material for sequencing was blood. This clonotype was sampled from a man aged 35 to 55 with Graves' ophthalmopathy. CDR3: CASGRRVGAFF. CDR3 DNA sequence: TGTGCCAGCGGACGCAGGGTGGGGGCTTTCTTT.